This T cell receptor beta chain was recorded in a study of shared clonotypes between healthy human individuals. Findings and caveats of the study: Sequencing depth was expected to affect clonotype sharing among donors.

Method: immunoSEQ multiplex PCR; TCRdb's copy keeps in-frame clones and lacks some. The data contain over a million clones, approximately 98.5% of them singletons. In the case of this clone: The antigen is unknown.

The CDR3 is 15 residues long. Deletions cut 7 bases from V and 1 base from J, with 20 bases between. Looked up from germline, CDR1 is SQVTM and CDR2 is ANQGSEA. Material for sequencing was naive CD4+ T cells sorted from blood. Regarding subset: CD45RA+ positively selected. The receptor comes from a man under 40 in good health. The rearrangement joins TRBV29-1 to TRBJ2-7; no reliable D call. This CDR3 reads CSARLLASTSYEQYF. The CDR3 DNA reads as TGCAGCGCCAGGCTCTTGGCATCAACGTCCTACGAGCAGTACTTC.